These 4 T cell receptor beta chains were sequenced from one sample in a study of tumor-infiltrating lymphocytes in oesophageal squamous cell carcinoma. In TCRdb, the PCR reads were re-called with MiXCR into one record per CDR3 protein. This sample carries under 20,000 distinct CDR3 sequences, 40% of them seen once, and the ten largest clones take roughly 7%. Sequenced input: blood. All receptors derive from a male donor with esophageal squamous cell carcinoma.

This clonotype is judged medium-sized (0.01 to 0.1%). V is TRBV6-1 and J is TRBJ2-5; TRBD2 matches 12 bases. CDR1 is MNHNS, CDR2 SASEGT, per germline. V was clipped by 5 bases and J by 5 bases; unmatched bases: 3. The CDR3 has 14 residues. The CDR3 sequence: CASSTSGGWETQYF. The DNA for the CDR3 is TGTGCCAGCAGTACTAGCGGGGGGTGGGAGACCCAGTACTTC.

The chain joins TRBV30 to TRBJ2-1, with D uncertain. Trimming removed 1 base at V and 7 bases at J, with 11 bases between. This CDR3 is 13 amino acids long. CDR1 and CDR2 from the germline V gene are GTSNPN and SVGIG (reference sequence). CDR3 nucleotides: TGTGCCTGGAGTGGGGCAGGCCCTAATGAGCAGTTCTTC. Translating it yields CAWSGAGPNEQFF.

This clonotype was seen at least ten times. The chain joins TRBV4-1 to TRBJ2-2; 8 bases map to TRBD1. V dropped 1 base and J dropped 1; count of bases not matched to a gene: 2. The length of the CDR3 is 16 residues. Germline V lookup: CDR1 MGHRA, CDR2 YSYEKL. CDR3 protein: CASSQAGTGNTGELFF. Written as DNA, the CDR3 is TGCGCCAGCAGCCAAGCCGGGACAGGGAACACCGGGGAGCTGTTTTTT.

A single count supports this clonotype. This chain joins TRBV28 and TRBJ1-1; D is perhaps TRBD1 (6 bases). Germline assignment: CDR1 MDHEN and CDR2 SYDVKM. This CDR3 comprises 11 residues. V was shortened by 7 bases and J by 7 bases, with 10 bases between the two germline ends. CDR3 DNA: TGTGCCAGCACAGGGGCCGTTGAAGCTTTCTTT. It codes for CASTGAVEAFF.